The clone carrying this T cell receptor (beta chain) was seen more than once but under ten times. A sample-barcoded 5' primer and a J-beta primer mix were used in a second PCR of roughly 6 to 11 cycles. MiXCR, run by TCRdb on the 5' RACE reads, gives a single entry per CDR3 protein. The sample consists of about 970,000 distinct CDR3 sequences, about 51% of them appearing once. The extraction recovered at least 5.5 micrograms of total RNA per sample. The data are from a study of blood T cells in healthy people across ages. Germline V gene lookup returns CDR1 SQVTM and CDR2 ANQGSEA. This CDR3 contains 12 residues. V was shortened by 6 bases and J by 0 bases, with 9 bases between the two germline ends.

The chain combines TRBV29-1 with TRBJ2-7, with D possibly matching TRBD1 (5 bases). The sequence derives from a woman aged 60-70 years in good health. The sequenced material came from blood. In DNA, the CDR3 is TGCAGCGTCAAAGGGGACTCCTACGAGCAGTACTTC. Translating it yields CSVKGDSYEQYF.